Listed below are T cell receptor beta chains from one sample, sequenced in a study of OX40 agonist ivuxolimab in advanced cancers. The protocol was immunoSEQ multiplex PCR, while the TCRdb copy is restricted to in-frame clones and leaves out a portion. The table has about 69,000 clones, about 90% seen once. The specimen comprised CD4+ or CD8+ T cells sorted from blood, sampled in a trial of the OX40 agonist ivuxolimab. These receptors all come from an adult with an advanced solid tumor such as melanoma, head and neck, liver or kidney cancer. Each CDR3 is given with its conserved first and last residue. Each record gives: D gene, J gene, clone size, V gene, CDR3 protein, CDR3 DNA. A D gene is named only where the DNA matches it firmly. Not all rows give a size; the values are once, few, many and, for expanded clones, a class.

.,TRBJ2-7,.,TRBV6-5,CATRPSQGVYEQYF,TGTGCCACCCGGCCTAGCCAGGGAGTCTACGAGCAGTACTTC
TRBD2,TRBJ2-1,.,TRBV30,CAWSVGLAGNNEQFF,TGTGCCTGGAGTGTCGGACTAGCGGGTAACAATGAGCAGTTCTTC
TRBD1,TRBJ2-7,.,TRBV27,CASSFGTASYEQYF,TGTGCCAGCAGTTTCGGGACAGCCTCCTACGAGCAGTACTTC
TRBD1,TRBJ1-4,.,TRBV9,CASSVGGTATNEKLFF,TGTGCCAGCAGCGTAGGTGGGACAGCAACTAATGAAAAACTGTTTTTT
.,TRBJ2-7,once,TRBV6-1,CASSEGDASYEQYF,TGTGCCAGCAGTGAAGGGGACGCAAGCTACGAGCAGTACTTC
.,TRBJ2-1,.,TRBV11-2,CASSLGYSSYNEQFF,TGTGCCAGCAGCTTAGGCTACTCCTCCTACAATGAGCAGTTCTTC
.,TRBJ1-1,.,TRBV4-1,CASGMGRNTEAFF,TGCGCCAGCGGGATGGGCCGGAACACTGAAGCTTTCTTT
.,TRBJ2-3,.,TRBV7-9,CASTGEDTQYF,TGTGCCAGCACGGGTGAAGATACGCAGTATTTT
TRBD1,TRBJ2-7,.,TRBV25-1,CASSEGTGGFEQYF,TGTGCCAGCAGTGAAGGGACAGGGGGATTCGAGCAGTACTTC
.,TRBJ2-3,.,TRBV19,CASNRGSSTDTQYF,TGTGCCAGTAATAGGGGGAGTTCCACAGATACGCAGTATTTT
.,TRBJ1-1,.,TRBV5-4,CASEGLNTEAFF,TGTGCCAGCGAAGGGTTAAACACTGAAGCTTTCTTT
.,TRBJ2-2,.,TRBV11-3,CASSSYGGIRTGELFF,TGTGCCAGCAGCTCTTACGGAGGGATTCGGACCGGGGAGCTGTTTTTT
.,TRBJ2-2,.,TRBV13,CASSLRVSGELFF,TGTGCCAGCAGCTTAAGGGTGTCCGGGGAGCTGTTTTTT
.,TRBJ2-1,.,TRBV9,CASSVSTYNEQFF,TGTGCCAGCAGCGTATCTACCTACAATGAGCAGTTCTTC
TRBD1,TRBJ1-1,.,TRBV4-1,CASSQVGGLLHGTEAFF,TGCGCCAGCAGCCAAGTAGGGGGCCTTTTACACGGCACTGAAGCTTTCTTT
TRBD2,TRBJ2-2,.,TRBV27,CASSSARLAGVQTGELFF,TGTGCCAGCAGTTCAGCACGACTAGCGGGAGTACAGACCGGGGAGCTGTTTTTT
TRBD2,TRBJ2-1,.,TRBV4-3,CASSQGLAGSYQQFF,TGCGCCAGCAGCCAAGGACTAGCGGGATCCTATCAGCAGTTCTTC
.,TRBJ2-2,few,TRBV29-1,CSVEAGDRRMAGELFF,TGCAGCGTTGAAGCGGGAGACAGGAGGATGGCCGGGGAGCTGTTTTTT
TRBD1,TRBJ1-1,.,TRBV10-3,CAIRGTGSTNTEAFF,TGTGCCATCAGGGGGACAGGGAGTACGAACACTGAAGCTTTCTTT
TRBD1,TRBJ2-3,.,TRBV7-9,CASSLGTGEDTQYF,TGTGCCAGCAGCTTAGGGACAGGGGAGGATACGCAGTATTTT
.,TRBJ1-1,.,TRBV30,CAWSVQTNTEAFF,TGTGCCTGGAGTGTACAGACGAACACTGAAGCTTTCTTT
TRBD2,TRBJ2-1,few,TRBV7-9,CASSLETSGGSSRNEQFF,TGTGCCAGCAGCTTAGAAACTAGCGGGGGGTCCTCTAGGAATGAGCAGTTCTTC
.,TRBJ1-1,.,TRBV5-4,CASSLGAGTEAFF,TGTGCCAGCAGCCTGGGGGCAGGGACTGAAGCTTTCTTT
.,TRBJ2-7,.,TRBV7-9,CASSLGAPQGPPEYEQYF,TGTGCCAGCAGCTTAGGGGCGCCTCAGGGGCCTCCGGAATACGAGCAGTACTTC
.,TRBJ2-1,.,TRBV9,CASSVSDNEQFF,TGTGCCAGCAGCGTATCGGACAATGAGCAGTTCTTC
TRBD1,TRBJ2-7,.,TRBV4-1,CASSQDPGRGNHFYEQYF,TGCGCCAGCAGCCAAGATCCGGGCAGGGGGAACCATTTCTACGAGCAGTACTTC
.,TRBJ2-1,once,TRBV7-2,CASSQPGDYNEQFF,TGTGCCAGCAGCCAACCTGGGGATTACAATGAGCAGTTCTTC
TRBD2,TRBJ2-3,.,TRBV7-9,CASSFWIAGTTDTQYF,TGTGCCAGCAGCTTTTGGATAGCGGGGACCACAGATACGCAGTATTTT
.,TRBJ2-1,.,TRBV9,CASSGGYNEQFF,TGTGCCAGCAGCGGGGGATACAATGAGCAGTTCTTC
TRBD1,TRBJ1-6,.,TRBV27,CASSLSPTGLDSPLHF,TGTGCCAGCAGTTTATCCCCGACAGGGTTGGATTCACCCCTCCACTTT
.,TRBJ2-5,once,TRBV7-9,CASSFVEEETQYF,TGTGCCAGCAGCTTCGTGGAGGAAGAGACCCAGTACTTC
.,TRBJ1-6,once,TRBV19,CASSIGGRGYNSPLHF,TGTGCCAGTAGTATAGGGGGTAGAGGATATAATTCACCCCTCCACTTT
TRBD1,TRBJ2-7,once,TRBV5-5,CASSSGQGPYEQYF,TGTGCCAGCTCTTCAGGACAGGGACCCTACGAGCAGTACTTC
.,TRBJ1-5,few,TRBV28,CASLWGGNQPQHF,TGTGCCAGCCTCTGGGGTGGGAATCAGCCCCAGCATTTT
TRBD1,TRBJ1-2,once,TRBV5-8,CASSFRDRGLGPYGYTF,TGTGCCAGCAGCTTCCGGGACAGGGGATTAGGGCCCTATGGCTACACCTTC
TRBD1,TRBJ2-7,.,TRBV6-5,CASSTGQVTYEQYF,TGTGCCAGCAGTACGGGACAGGTTACCTACGAGCAGTACTTC
TRBD2,TRBJ2-1,once,TRBV18,CASSPRNSGGHNEQFF,TGTGCCAGCTCACCACGTAATAGCGGGGGGCACAATGAGCAGTTCTTC
.,TRBJ1-2,.,TRBV27,CASSPSRANYGYTF,TGTGCCAGCAGCCCAAGCCGTGCTAACTATGGCTACACCTTC
TRBD2,TRBJ2-7,.,TRBV7-2,CASSLAGTSGAYEQYF,TGTGCCAGCAGCTTAGCAGGGACTAGCGGAGCCTACGAGCAGTACTTC